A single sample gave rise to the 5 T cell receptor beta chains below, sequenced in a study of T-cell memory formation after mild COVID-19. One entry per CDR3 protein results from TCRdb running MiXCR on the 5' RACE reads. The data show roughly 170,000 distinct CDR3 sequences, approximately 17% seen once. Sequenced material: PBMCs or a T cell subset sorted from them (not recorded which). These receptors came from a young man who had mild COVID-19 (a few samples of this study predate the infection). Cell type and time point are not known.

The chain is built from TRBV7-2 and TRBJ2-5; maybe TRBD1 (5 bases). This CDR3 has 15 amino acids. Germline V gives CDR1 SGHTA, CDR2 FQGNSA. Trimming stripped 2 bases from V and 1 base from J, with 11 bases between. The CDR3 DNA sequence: TGTGCCAGCAGCTTAAGTCAGGGCCTCCAAGAGACCCAGTACTTC. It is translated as CASSLSQGLQETQYF.

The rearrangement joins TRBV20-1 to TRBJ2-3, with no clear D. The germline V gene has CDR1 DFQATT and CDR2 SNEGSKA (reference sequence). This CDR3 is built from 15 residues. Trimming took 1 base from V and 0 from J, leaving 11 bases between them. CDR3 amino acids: CSARASRISTDTQYF. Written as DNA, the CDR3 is TGCAGTGCTAGAGCCTCTAGGATCAGCACAGATACGCAGTATTTT.

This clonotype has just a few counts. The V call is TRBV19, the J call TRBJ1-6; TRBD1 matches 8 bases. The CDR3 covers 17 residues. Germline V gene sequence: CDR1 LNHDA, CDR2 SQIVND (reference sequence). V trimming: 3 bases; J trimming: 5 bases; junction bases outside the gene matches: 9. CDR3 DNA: TGTGCCAGTAGTATGTCCCGGGACAGGACGGATAATTCACCCCTCCACTTT. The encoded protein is CASSMSRDRTDNSPLHF.

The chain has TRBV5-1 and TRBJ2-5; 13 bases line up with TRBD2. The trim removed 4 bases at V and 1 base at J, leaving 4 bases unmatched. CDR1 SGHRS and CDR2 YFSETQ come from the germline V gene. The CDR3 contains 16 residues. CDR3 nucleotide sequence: TGCGCCAGCAGCCCGCGACTAGCGGGGGGCCAAGAGACCCAGTACTTC. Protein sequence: CASSPRLAGGQETQYF.

The CDR3 loop is CASSQRTGDNEQFF. The CDR3 bases are TGCGCCAGCAGCCAAAGGACAGGGGACAATGAGCAGTTCTTC. The V call is TRBV5-1, the J call TRBJ2-1, with 9 positions matching TRBD1. The V segment lost 4 bases and the J segment 5 bases; nucleotides outside the gene matches: 4. CDR1 and CDR2 (germline): SGHRS, YFSETQ. The CDR3 is made up of 14 amino acids.